What follows is one T cell receptor beta chain and its context. As yet, its antigen is unknown. The record originates from a study of cytomegalovirus exposure and HLA in healthy donors. Findings and caveats of the study: Among TCR sequences, most were rare, though some public TCRs appeared in many donors.

Clones were sequenced by immunoSEQ multiplex PCR, and TCRdb holds only the in-frame ones, with some missing. The table includes almost 200,000 clones, about 81% detected once. The CDR3 has 15 residues. With 4 bases clipped from V and 3 bases from J, the junction kept 3 bases outside the gene matches. The V gene's germline CDR1 is SGHRS and CDR2 YFSETQ. This clonotype originated in a woman between 25 and 40 years old in good health and CMV-seronegative. The genes are TRBV5-1 and TRBJ2-3, with TRBD1 matching 12 bases. Sequenced input: PBMCs. This chain's CDR3 is CASSRDRGRTDTQYF. Here the CDR3 DNA reads TGCGCCAGCAGCAGGGACAGGGGGCGGACAGATACGCAGTATTTT.